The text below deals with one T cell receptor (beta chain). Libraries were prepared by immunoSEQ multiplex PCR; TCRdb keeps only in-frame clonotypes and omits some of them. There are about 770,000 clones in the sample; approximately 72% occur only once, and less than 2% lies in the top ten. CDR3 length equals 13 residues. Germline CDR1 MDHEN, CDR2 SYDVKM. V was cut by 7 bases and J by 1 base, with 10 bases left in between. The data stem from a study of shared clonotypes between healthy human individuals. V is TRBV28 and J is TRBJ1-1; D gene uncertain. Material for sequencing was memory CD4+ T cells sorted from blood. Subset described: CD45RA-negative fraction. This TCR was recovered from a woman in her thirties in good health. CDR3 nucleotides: TGTGCCAGCATCCCCCCCGAGAACACTGAAGCTTTCTTT. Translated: CASIPPENTEAFF.